This TCR beta chain emerged from a study of blood T cell repertoires in COVID-19. Study overall: The United States, Italy and Spain supplied acute and convalescent COVID-19 samples. The analysed material was cDNA or gDNA that came from T cells, B-cell-depleted T cells, or PBMCs.

Looked up from germline, CDR1 is LGHDT and CDR2 is YNNKEL (reference sequence). V was trimmed by 0 bases and J by 8 bases, leaving 7 bases between them. CDR3 length equals 12 residues. This clone appeared once. Per the study methods: Estimation of nucleated cell counts was performed using reference gene primer amplification. Sequenced by immunoSEQ multiplex PCR; TCRdb stores in-frame clones only, minus some. D and trimming come from the DNA, and the V and J calls and clone size come from that table. The data contain roughly 300,000 clones, over 75% of them singletons. Sequencing was done on a sample of peripheral blood. J is TRBJ1-2 and V is TRBV3-1 (or the pseudogene TRBV3-2), with D hard to call. This TCR derives from a woman between 45 and 65 years old who had recovered from COVID-19. CDR3 in amino acids: CASSQDRRGYTF. The CDR3 bases are TGTGCCAGCAGCCAAGATAGGAGAGGCTACACCTTC.